One T cell receptor (beta chain) is described in this entry. In the source study's methods: Amplification with reference gene primers provided the estimates of nucleated cell counts. The assay was immunoSEQ multiplex PCR, and TCRdb's table has in-frame clones only and misses some. V, J and clone size reflect that table, while D and trimming were determined from the DNA. The top ten hold more than 2.5% of the sample, which has some 200,000 clones, more than 65% seen once. Germline lookup yields CDR1 ENHRY and CDR2 SYGVKD. The CDR3 covers 12 residues. J lost 6 bases, V lost 5 bases, and 1 base had no gene match. These data come from a study of blood T cell repertoires in COVID-19. Study-level background: PBMCs, B-cell-depleted T cells, or T cells were the source of the cDNA or gDNA that made up the material.

The chain recombines TRBV10-3 with TRBJ1-2; 9 nucleotides agree with TRBD1. The receptor comes from a woman in her twenties or thirties who had recovered from COVID-19. Sequenced sample: peripheral blood. CDR3 DNA: TGTGCCATCAGTCGGACAGGGGATGGCTACACCTTC. Encoded protein: CAISRTGDGYTF.